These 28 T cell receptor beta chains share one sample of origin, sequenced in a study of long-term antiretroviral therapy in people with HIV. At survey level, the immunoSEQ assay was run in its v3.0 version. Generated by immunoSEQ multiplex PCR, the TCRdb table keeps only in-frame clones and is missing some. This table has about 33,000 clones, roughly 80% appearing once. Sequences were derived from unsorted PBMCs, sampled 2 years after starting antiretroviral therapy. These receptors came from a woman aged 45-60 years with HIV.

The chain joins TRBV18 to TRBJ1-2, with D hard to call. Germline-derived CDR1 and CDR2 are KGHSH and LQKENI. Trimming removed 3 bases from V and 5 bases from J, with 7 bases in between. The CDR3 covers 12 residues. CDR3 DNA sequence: TGTGCCAGCTCACCCGGGGAATATGGCTACACCTTC. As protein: CASSPGEYGYTF.

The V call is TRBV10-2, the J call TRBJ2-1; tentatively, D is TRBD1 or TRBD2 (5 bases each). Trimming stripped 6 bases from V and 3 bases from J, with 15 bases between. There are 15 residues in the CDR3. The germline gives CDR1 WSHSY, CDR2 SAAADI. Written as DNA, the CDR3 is TGCGCCAGCAGAATCGGTGGGACCAGCTACAATGAGCAGTTCTTC. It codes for CASRIGGTSYNEQFF.

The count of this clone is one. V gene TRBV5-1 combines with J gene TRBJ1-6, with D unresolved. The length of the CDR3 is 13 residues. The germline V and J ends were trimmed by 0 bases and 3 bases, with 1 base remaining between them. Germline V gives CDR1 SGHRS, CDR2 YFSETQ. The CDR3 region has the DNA TGCGCCAGCAGCTTGGACTATAATTCACCCCTCCACTTT. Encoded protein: CASSLDYNSPLHF.

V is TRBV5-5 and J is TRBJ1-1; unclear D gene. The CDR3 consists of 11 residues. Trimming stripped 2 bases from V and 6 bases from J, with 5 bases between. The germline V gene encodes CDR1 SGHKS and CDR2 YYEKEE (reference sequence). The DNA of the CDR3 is TGTGCCAGCAGCTTCAACGCTGAAGCTTTCTTT. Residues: CASSFNAEAFF.

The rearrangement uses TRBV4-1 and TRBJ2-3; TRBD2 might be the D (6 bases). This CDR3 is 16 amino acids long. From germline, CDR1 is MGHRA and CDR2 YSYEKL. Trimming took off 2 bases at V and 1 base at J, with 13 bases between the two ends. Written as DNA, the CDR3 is TGCGCCAGCAGCCAATTACCGGGACTCGGCACAGATACGCAGTATTTT. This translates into CASSQLPGLGTDTQYF.

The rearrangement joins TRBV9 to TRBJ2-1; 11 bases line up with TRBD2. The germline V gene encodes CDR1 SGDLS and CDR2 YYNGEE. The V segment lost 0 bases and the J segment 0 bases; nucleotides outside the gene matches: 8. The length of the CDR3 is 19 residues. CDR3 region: CASSVDSLAGGLSYNEQFF. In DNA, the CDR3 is TGTGCCAGCAGCGTAGATTCCCTAGCGGGGGGACTCTCCTACAATGAGCAGTTCTTC.

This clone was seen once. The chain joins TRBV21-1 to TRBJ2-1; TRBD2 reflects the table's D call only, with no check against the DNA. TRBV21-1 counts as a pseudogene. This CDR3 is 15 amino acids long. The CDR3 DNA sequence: TGTGCCAGCAGCACAGGGCTAGCGGGGGGAAATGAGCAGTTCTTC. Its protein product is CASSTGLAGGNEQFF.

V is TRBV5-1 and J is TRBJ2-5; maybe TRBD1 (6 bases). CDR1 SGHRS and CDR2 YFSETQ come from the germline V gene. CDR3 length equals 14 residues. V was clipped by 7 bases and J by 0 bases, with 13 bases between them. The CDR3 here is CASGTGQYQETQYF. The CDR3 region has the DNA TGCGCCAGCGGAACAGGACAGTACCAAGAGACCCAGTACTTC.

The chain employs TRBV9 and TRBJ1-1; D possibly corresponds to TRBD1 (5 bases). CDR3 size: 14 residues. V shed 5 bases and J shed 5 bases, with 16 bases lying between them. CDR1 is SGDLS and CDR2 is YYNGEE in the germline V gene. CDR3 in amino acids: CASSLGQGGTEAFF. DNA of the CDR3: TGTGCCAGCAGTCTGGGGCAGGGAGGAACTGAAGCTTTCTTT.

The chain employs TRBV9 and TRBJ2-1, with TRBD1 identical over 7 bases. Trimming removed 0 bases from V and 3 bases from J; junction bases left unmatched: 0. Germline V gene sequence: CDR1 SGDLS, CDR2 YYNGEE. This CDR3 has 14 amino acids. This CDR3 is CASSVGDSYNEQFF. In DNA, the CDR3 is TGTGCCAGCAGCGTAGGGGACAGCTACAATGAGCAGTTCTTC. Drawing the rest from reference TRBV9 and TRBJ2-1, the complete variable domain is DSGVTQTPKHLITATGQRVTLRCSPRSGDLSVYWYQQSLDQGLQFLIQYYNGEERAKGNILERFSAQQFPDLHSELNLSSLELGDSALYFCASSVGDSYNEQFFGPGTRLTVL.

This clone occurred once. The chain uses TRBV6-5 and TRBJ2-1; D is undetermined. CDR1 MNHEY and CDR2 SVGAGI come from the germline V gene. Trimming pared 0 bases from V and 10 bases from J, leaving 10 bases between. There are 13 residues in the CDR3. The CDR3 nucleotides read TGTGCCAGCAGTTACTCGACATTCGGGGAGCAGTTCTTC. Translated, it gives CASSYSTFGEQFF.

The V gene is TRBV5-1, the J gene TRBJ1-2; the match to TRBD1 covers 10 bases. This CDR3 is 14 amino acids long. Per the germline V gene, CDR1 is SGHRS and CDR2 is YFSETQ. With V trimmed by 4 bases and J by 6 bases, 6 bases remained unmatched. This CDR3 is CASSPGQGVNGYTF. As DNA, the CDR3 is TGCGCCAGCAGCCCAGGACAGGGGGTGAATGGCTACACCTTC. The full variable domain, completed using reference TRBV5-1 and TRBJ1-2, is KAGVTQTPRYLIKTRGQQVTLSCSPISGHRSVSWYQQTPGQGLQFLFEYFSETQRNKGNFPGRFSGRQFSNSRSEMNVSTLELGDSALYLCASSPGQGVNGYTFGSGTRLTVV.

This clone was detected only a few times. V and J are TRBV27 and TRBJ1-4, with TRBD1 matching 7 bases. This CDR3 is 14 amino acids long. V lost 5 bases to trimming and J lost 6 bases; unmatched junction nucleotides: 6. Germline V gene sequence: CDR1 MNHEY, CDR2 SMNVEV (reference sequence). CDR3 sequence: CASSPYRGDEKLFF. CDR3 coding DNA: TGTGCCAGCAGTCCCTACAGGGGCGATGAAAAACTGTTTTTT.

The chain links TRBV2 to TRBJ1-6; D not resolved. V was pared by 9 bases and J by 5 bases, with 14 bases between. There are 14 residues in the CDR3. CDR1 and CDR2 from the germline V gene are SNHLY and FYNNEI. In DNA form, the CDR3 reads TGTGCCAGTTGGGTGACGGCCCATAATTCACCCCTCCACTTT. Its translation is CASWVTAHNSPLHF.

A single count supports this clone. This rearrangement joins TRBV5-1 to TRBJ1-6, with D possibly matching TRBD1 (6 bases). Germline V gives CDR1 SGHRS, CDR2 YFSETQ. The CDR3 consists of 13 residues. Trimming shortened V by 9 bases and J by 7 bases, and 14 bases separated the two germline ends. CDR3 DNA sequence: TGCGCCACTACGGACAGCCAGAATTCACCCCTCCACTTT. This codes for CATTDSQNSPLHF. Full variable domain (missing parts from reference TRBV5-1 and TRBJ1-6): KAGVTQTPRYLIKTRGQQVTLSCSPISGHRSVSWYQQTPGQGLQFLFEYFSETQRNKGNFPGRFSGRQFSNSRSEMNVSTLELGDSALYLCATTDSQNSPLHFGNGTRLTVT.

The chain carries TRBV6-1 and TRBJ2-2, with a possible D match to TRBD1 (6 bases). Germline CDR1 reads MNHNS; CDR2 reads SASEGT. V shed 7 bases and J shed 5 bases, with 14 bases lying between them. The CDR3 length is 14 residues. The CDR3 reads CASTSGTNTGELFF. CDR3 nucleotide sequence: TGTGCCAGCACTTCCGGGACAAATACCGGGGAGCTGTTTTTT.

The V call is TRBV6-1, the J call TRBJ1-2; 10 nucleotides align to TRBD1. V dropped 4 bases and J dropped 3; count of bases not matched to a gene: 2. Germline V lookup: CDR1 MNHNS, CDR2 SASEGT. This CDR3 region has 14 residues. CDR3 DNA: TGTGCCAGCAGTGGACAGGGGGCGGACTATGGCTACACCTTC. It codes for CASSGQGADYGYTF.

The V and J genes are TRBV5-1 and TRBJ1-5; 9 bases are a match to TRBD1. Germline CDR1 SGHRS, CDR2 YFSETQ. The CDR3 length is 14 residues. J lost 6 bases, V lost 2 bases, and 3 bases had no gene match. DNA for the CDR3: TGCGCCAGCAGCTTAACAGGGGGCCCTCAGCCCCAGCATTTT. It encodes CASSLTGGPQPQHF.

CDR3: CASSYLSSASTDTQYF. In nucleotides, the CDR3 is TGTGCCAGCTCCTACCTTTCGAGTGCTAGCACAGATACGCAGTATTTT. The chain carries TRBV21-1 and TRBJ2-3; TRBD2, the D gene given by the table, was not confirmed from the DNA. TRBV21-1 is tagged as a pseudogene. This CDR3 has 16 amino acids.

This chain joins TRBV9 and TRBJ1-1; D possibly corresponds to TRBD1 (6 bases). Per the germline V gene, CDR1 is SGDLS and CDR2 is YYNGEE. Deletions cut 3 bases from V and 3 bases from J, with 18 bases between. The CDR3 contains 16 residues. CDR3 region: CASSACHRDEDTEAFF. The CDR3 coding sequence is TGTGCCAGCAGCGCCTGTCACAGGGATGAGGACACTGAAGCTTTCTTT. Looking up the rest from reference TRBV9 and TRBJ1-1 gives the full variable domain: DSGVTQTPKHLITATGQRVTLRCSPRSGDLSVYWYQQSLDQGLQFLIQYYNGEERAKGNILERFSAQQFPDLHSELNLSSLELGDSALYFCASSACHRDEDTEAFFGQGTRLTVV.

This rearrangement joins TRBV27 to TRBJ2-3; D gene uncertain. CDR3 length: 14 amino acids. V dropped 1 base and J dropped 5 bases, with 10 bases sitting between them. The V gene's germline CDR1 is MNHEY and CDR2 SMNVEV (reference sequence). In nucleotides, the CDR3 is TGTGCCAGCAGTTTATGGCGGTCGCGAGATACGCAGTATTTT. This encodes CASSLWRSRDTQYF.

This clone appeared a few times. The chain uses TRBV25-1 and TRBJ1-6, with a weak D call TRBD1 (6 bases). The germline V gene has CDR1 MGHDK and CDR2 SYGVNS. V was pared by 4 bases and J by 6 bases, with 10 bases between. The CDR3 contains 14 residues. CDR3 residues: CASSGTDSNSPLHF. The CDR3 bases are TGTGCCAGCAGTGGGACGGACAGTAATTCACCCCTCCACTTT.

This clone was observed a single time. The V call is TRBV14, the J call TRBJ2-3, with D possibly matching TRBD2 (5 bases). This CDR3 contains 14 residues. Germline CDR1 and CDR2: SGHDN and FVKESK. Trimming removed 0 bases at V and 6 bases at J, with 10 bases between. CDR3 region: CASSQELALDTQYF. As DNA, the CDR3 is TGTGCCAGCAGCCAAGAGCTAGCTCTGGATACGCAGTATTTT.

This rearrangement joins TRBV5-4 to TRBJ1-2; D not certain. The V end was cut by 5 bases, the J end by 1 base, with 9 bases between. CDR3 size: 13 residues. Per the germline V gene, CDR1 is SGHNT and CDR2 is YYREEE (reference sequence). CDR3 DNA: TGTGCCAGCAGACGGACCGGTAACTATGGCTACACCTTC. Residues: CASRRTGNYGYTF.

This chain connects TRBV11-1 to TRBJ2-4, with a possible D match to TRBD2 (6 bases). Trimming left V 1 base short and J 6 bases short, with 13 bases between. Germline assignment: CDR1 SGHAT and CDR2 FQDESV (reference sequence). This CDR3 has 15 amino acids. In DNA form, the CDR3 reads TGTGCCAGCAGCTTAGATGCGGGGAATTCAAACATTCAGTACTTC. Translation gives CASSLDAGNSNIQYF.

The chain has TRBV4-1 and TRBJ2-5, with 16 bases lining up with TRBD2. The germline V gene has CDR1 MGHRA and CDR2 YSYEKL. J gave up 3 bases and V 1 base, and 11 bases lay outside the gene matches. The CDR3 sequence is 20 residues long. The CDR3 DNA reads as TGCGCCAGCAGCCAAGTTGGGACTGGGGGACTAGCGGGGGGGAAAGAGACCCAGTACTTC. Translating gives CASSQVGTGGLAGGKETQYF.

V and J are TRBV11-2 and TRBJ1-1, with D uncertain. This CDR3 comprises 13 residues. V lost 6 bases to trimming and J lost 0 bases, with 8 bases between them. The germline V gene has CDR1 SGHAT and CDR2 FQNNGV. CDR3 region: CASRGGLNTEAFF. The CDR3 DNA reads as TGTGCCAGCAGGGGCGGGTTGAACACTGAAGCTTTCTTT.

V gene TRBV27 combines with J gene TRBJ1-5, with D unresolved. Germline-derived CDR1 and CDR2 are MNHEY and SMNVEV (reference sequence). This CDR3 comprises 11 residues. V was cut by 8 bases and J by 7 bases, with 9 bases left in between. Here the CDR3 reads CASGEFQPQHF. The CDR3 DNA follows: TGTGCCAGCGGTGAGTTCCAGCCCCAGCATTTT.